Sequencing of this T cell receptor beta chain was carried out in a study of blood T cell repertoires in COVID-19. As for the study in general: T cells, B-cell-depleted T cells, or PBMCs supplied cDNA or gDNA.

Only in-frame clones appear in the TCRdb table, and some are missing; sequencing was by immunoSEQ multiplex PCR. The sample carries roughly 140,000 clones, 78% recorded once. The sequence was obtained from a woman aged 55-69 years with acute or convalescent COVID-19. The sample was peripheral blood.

The CDR3 DNA reads as TGTGCCAGCAGTGAAGTTGATAGCGGCTCCTACGAGCAGTACTTC. This translates into CASSEVDSGSYEQYF. The V gene is TRBV6-1, the J gene TRBJ2-7; D perhaps matches TRBD2 (6 bases). The CDR3 is 15 amino acids. V was trimmed by 1 base and J by 0 bases, leaving 10 bases between them. CDR1 MNHNS and CDR2 SASEGT come from the germline V gene.